This T cell receptor (beta chain) was profiled in a study of precursors of human CD4 cytotoxic T cells (dated by TCRdb to 2017 to 2018). With regard to the full study: In total, 15 or so donors contributed CD4+ memory subsets to the bulk TCR-seq analysis. TCR-seq analysis of about 14 donors yielded TCRalpha and TCRbeta chain sequences (table S7). Study-wide findings and limitations: Only 13 of the 14 donors were included in some bulk TCR-seq comparisons, suggesting that not every subset was available for every donor. The limitation that the direction of differentiation between precursor and effector cells cannot be definitively established by a human observational design was noted by the authors. A bigger share of IL-7Rhigh TEMRA clonotypes consisted of expanded effector clonotypes than was the case for TEM or TCM clonotypes. IL-7Rhigh and IL-7R- TEMRA subsets showed more restricted TCR repertoires, with lower diversity and more expanded clonotypes, than TCM and TEM subsets.

Bulk UMI-based TCR sequencing was performed on four sorted CD4+ memory subsets (TCM, TEM, IL-7Rhigh TEMRA, IL-7R- TEMRA) to test a precursor-effector relationship among CD4 cytotoxic T cells. Cells were obtained from peripheral blood mononuclear cells isolated from human blood. Instrument used: Illumina MiSeq. The study's own analysis went as follows. The Shannon-Wiener index, computed in VDJtools, was used to measure repertoire diversity. TCRbeta clonotypes with a clonotype frequency of at least 3 were defined as expanded. Clones were called with MiXCR by TCRdb after fastp trimmed the public reads at Q25, and only in-frame beta chains were retained. Each entry is one CDR3 protein sequence, shown with its most common DNA and genes. TCRdb's processing, not the authors', yielded these V and J calls. The sample table holds roughly 720 distinct CDR3 sequences, of which around a fifth were seen once. The top ten clones comprise more than 14% of the sample.

According to the germline V gene, CDR1 reads SGHRS and CDR2 reads YFSETQ. The CDR3 goes from the cysteine to the phenylalanine over 12 residues. The DNA shown is the 36-base CDR3, in frame from base 1. The junction shows trimming of 2 bases on V and 1 base on J, plus 2 bases between the germline ends. The sample holds a few counts of this clonotype. What this receptor recognizes is not known. Within one base of it there is no much larger clone, and no base qualities were kept. Sequencing was done on a sample of memory CD4+ T cells from blood (PBMCs). The sequence joins TRBV5-1 to TRBJ2-3; the D gene assignment is ambiguous. This sequence originates from a human donor in good health. The CDR3: CASSFRTDTQYF. In nucleotides, the sequence is TGCGCCAGCAGCTTCCGCACAGATACGCAGTATTTT.